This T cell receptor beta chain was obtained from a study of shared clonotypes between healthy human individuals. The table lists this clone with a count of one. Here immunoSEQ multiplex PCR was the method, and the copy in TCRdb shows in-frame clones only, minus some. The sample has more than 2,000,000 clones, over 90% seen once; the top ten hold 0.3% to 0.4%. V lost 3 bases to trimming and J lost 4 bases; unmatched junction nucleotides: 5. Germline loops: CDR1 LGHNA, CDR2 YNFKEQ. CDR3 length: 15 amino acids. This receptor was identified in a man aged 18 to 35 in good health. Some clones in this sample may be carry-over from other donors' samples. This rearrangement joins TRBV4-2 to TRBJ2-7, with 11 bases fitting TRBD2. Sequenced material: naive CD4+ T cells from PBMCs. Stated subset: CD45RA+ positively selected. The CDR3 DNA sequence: TGTGCCAGCAGCCACCCACTAGCGGGAGATTACGAGCAGTACTTC. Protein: CASSHPLAGDYEQYF.